The subject of this entry is one T cell receptor beta chain. The sample is drawn from a study of blood T cell repertoires in COVID-19. Study overall: Acute-phase and convalescent COVID-19 samples originated in the United States, Italy and Spain. From T cells, B-cell-depleted T cells, or PBMCs came the material, which was cDNA or gDNA.

The germline V gene encodes CDR1 SGDLS and CDR2 YYNGEE. The CDR3 sequence is 16 residues long. V lost 4 bases, J lost 7 bases, and 23 bases lay in between. The participants were between roughly 18 and 89 years old and came from some 25 US areas. Membership in each cohort depended on participant-reported clinical history. TCRdb's table, derived via immunoSEQ multiplex PCR, lists solely in-frame clones and lacks some. The table has about 440,000 clones, about 90% seen once. The chain uses TRBV9 and TRBJ1-1; no clear D gene. Sequencing used PBMCs or T cells enriched from blood (not recorded which). The clonotype originates from a young man who had recovered from COVID-19. The CDR3 is CASSPSGEALGIEAFF. The DNA for the CDR3 is TGTGCCAGCAGCCCCTCTGGTGAAGCGCTAGGCATTGAAGCTTTCTTT.